Below, 28 T cell receptor beta chains from the same sample are listed, as sequenced in a study of breast tumors, draining lymph nodes, adjacent tissues. TCRdb re-called the multiplex PCR reads through MiXCR, storing one row per CDR3 protein. The sample includes approximately 100,000 distinct CDR3 sequences, 21% seen only once; the top ten take approximately 1.2%. The lymph nodes were axillary draining lymph nodes from breast cancer patients. Sequenced material: axillary lymph node tissue. All receptors derive from a female donor with breast cancer. Some clones in this sample may be carry-over from other donors' samples.

This clonotype was found many times. J is TRBJ2-1 and V is TRBV7-9, with a possible D match to TRBD2 (5 bases). The CDR3 consists of 12 residues. Trimming shortened V by 5 bases and J by 9 bases, and 11 bases separated the two germline ends. Per the germline V gene, CDR1 is SEHNR and CDR2 is FQNEAQ (reference sequence). The CDR3 protein is CASSQTSGEQFF. CDR3 coding DNA: TGTGCCAGCAGCCAAACTAGTGGTGAGCAGTTCTTC.

Ten or more counts support this clonotype. This chain links TRBV15 with TRBJ1-4, with TRBD1 matching 8 bases. Germline-derived CDR1 and CDR2 are LNHNV and YYDKDF (reference sequence). The CDR3 loop spans 13 amino acids. The V segment lost 9 bases and the J segment 7 bases; nucleotides outside the gene matches: 7. The CDR3 protein is CATDRQGREKLFF. Written as DNA, the CDR3 is TGTGCCACGGACAGACAGGGGCGTGAAAAACTGTTTTTT.

CDR3 nucleotides: TGTGCCAGCAGAATTGAGGGTCGGGAGACCCAGTACTTC. It is translated as CASRIEGRETQYF. The rearrangement joins TRBV5-6 to TRBJ2-5, with a tentative D call TRBD2 (5 bases). Germline V lookup: CDR1 SGHDT, CDR2 YYEEEE. The CDR3 is 13 residues long. Trimming took off 5 bases at V and 5 bases at J, with 13 bases between the two ends.

This clonotype was seen many times. The chain couples TRBV24-1 to TRBJ2-3; tentatively, D is TRBD1 (6 bases). The CDR3 totals 14 residues. CDR1 and CDR2 (germline): KGHDR, SFDVKD. The ends were cut back, 7 bases at V and 0 bases at J, with 10 bases in the middle. The CDR3 DNA reads TGTGCCACCAGCGAGACAGGTAGCACAGATACGCAGTATTTT. Translation gives CATSETGSTDTQYF.

This clonotype was detected many times. This chain connects TRBV3-1 to TRBJ2-7; 7 nucleotides align to TRBD2. The CDR3 extends over 13 amino acids. Germline V CDR1 and CDR2: LGHDT, YNNKEL (reference sequence). V shed 1 base and J 7 bases; nucleotides not matched to a gene: 4. The DNA of the CDR3 is TGTGCCAGCAGCCAAGGCTGGACTAGGGAGCAGTACTTC. It specifies CASSQGWTREQYF.

This clonotype was detected ten times or more. This sequence joins TRBV29-1 and TRBJ2-7; TRBD1 or TRBD2 may be the D gene (5 bases each). Between the trimmed V and J ends, which lost 2 bases and 5 bases, there was a span of 10 bases. Germline V CDR1 and CDR2: SQVTM, ANQGSEA. This CDR3 has 12 amino acids. CDR3 protein: CSVERGVDEQYF. The CDR3 DNA reads as TGCAGCGTTGAACGAGGGGTCGACGAGCAGTACTTC.

In its sample, this clonotype was seen many times. Written as DNA, the CDR3 is TGTGCCAGCAGCCGAGGGATTAGCAATCAGCCCCAGCATTTT. Its protein product is CASSRGISNQPQHF. The chain joins TRBV3-1 to TRBJ1-5; D is uncertain. Germline values: CDR1 LGHDT, CDR2 YNNKEL (reference sequence). V lost 4 bases to trimming and J lost 0 bases, with 7 bases between them. This CDR3 spans 14 amino acids.

This clonotype was found many times. This chain connects TRBV10-3 to TRBJ2-7, with 10 nucleotides matching TRBD1. This CDR3 is built from 17 residues. Germline CDR1 ENHRY, CDR2 SYGVKD. With 4 bases clipped from V and 2 bases from J, the junction kept 11 bases outside the gene matches. The CDR3 region has the DNA TGTGCCATCAGTGGGGGGACAGGGGTGTCCTCACCCTACGAGCAGTACTTC. Translating gives CAISGGTGVSSPYEQYF.

In its sample, this clonotype was seen many times. The rearrangement uses TRBV2 and TRBJ2-7; D gene ambiguous. Germline-derived CDR1 and CDR2 are SNHLY and FYNNEI. This CDR3 is built from 12 residues. Between the trimmed V and J ends, which lost 2 bases and 5 bases, there was a span of 7 bases. CDR3: CASSEFGNEQYF. Written as DNA, the CDR3 is TGTGCCAGCAGTGAATTTGGAAACGAGCAGTACTTC.

Many counts were recorded for this clonotype. The rearrangement joins TRBV7-9 to TRBJ2-1, with 13 nucleotides matching TRBD2. The CDR3 loop spans 15 amino acids. Trimming took 5 bases from V and 7 from J; bases not matched to a gene: 5. CDR1 and CDR2 from the germline V gene are SEHNR and FQNEAQ (reference sequence). CDR3 region: CASSILAGGPNEQFF. The CDR3 DNA follows: TGTGCCAGCAGCATACTAGCGGGGGGGCCTAATGAGCAGTTCTTC.

About this clonotype itself: A much larger clone lies a single base off, so this may be a read error. The chain couples TRBV12-3 or TRBV12-4 to TRBJ1-5; 10 nucleotides align to TRBD1. This CDR3 is 16 amino acids long. The CDR3 is CAGSFDRGLSGQPQHF. The CDR3 DNA reads as TGTGCCGGCAGTTTCGACAGGGGGCTTTCCGGTCAGCCCCAGCATTTT.

This clonotype has only one observation. This chain links TRBV18 with TRBJ2-3; D not resolved. Per the germline V gene, CDR1 is KGHSH and CDR2 is LQKENI. The length of the CDR3 is 14 residues. V gave up 0 bases and J gave up 6 bases, with 10 bases separating them. The CDR3 DNA sequence: TGTGCCAGCTCACCACCTAGTGTTGGGGATACGCAGTATTTT. This translates into CASSPPSVGDTQYF.

At least ten counts were recorded for this clonotype. The chain recombines TRBV5-1 with TRBJ2-1, with D possibly being TRBD2 (5 bases). V dropped 1 base and J dropped 4 bases, with 12 bases sitting between them. Germline values: CDR1 SGHRS, CDR2 YFSETQ. This CDR3 comprises 15 residues. CDR3 amino acids: CASSLFDPGYNEQFF. The DNA of the CDR3 is TGCGCCAGCAGCTTGTTTGACCCGGGGTACAATGAGCAGTTCTTC.

There are many counts of this clonotype. The rearrangement joins TRBV29-1 to TRBJ2-7, with D perhaps matching TRBD1 or TRBD2 (5 bases each). CDR3 length equals 15 residues. V was pared by 4 bases and J by 3 bases, with 19 bases between. Germline assignment: CDR1 SQVTM and CDR2 ANQGSEA. CDR3 sequence: CSVASGTVPYYEQYF. The CDR3 nucleotides are TGCAGCGTTGCCTCCGGGACGGTACCTTACTACGAGCAGTACTTC.

The table lists this clonotype with many counts. V is TRBV11-2 and J is TRBJ1-6; D remains ambiguous. The ends were cut back, 9 bases at V and 0 bases at J, with 15 bases in the middle. The germline V gene has CDR1 SGHAT and CDR2 FQNNGV. CDR3 size: 16 residues. The CDR3 reads CASIRTAGSYNSPLHF. CDR3 nucleotides: TGTGCCAGTATAAGGACGGCTGGCTCCTATAATTCACCCCTCCACTTT. The complete variable domain, with remaining parts taken from reference TRBV11-2 and TRBJ1-6, reads EAGVAQSPRYKIIEKRQSVAFWCNPISGHATLYWYQQILGQGPKLLIQFQNNGVVDDSQLPKDRFSAERLKGVDSTLKIQPAKLEDSAVYLCASIRTAGSYNSPLHFGNGTRLTVT.

This clonotype has a count of ten or more. The CDR3 coding sequence is TGTGCCAGCAGTCGACAGGGGGCGAACACCGGGGAGCTGTTTTTT. It is translated as CASSRQGANTGELFF. V gene TRBV7-9 combines with J gene TRBJ2-2, with TRBD1 identical over 9 bases. The CDR3 is 15 amino acids. Germline-derived CDR1 and CDR2 are SEHNR and FQNEAQ (reference sequence). V was pared by 6 bases and J by 0 bases, with 2 bases of the junction left unmatched. Full variable domain (remainder filled in from reference TRBV7-9 and TRBJ2-2): DTGVSQNPRHKITKRGQNVTFRCDPISEHNRLYWYRQTLGQGPEFLTYFQNEAQLEKSRLLSDRFSAERPKGSFSTLEIQRTEQGDSAMYLCASSRQGANTGELFFGEGSRLTVL.

This clonotype was counted at least ten times. The chain uses TRBV6-1 and TRBJ1-2; tentative D call: TRBD1 (5 bases). Germline V CDR1 and CDR2: MNHNS, SASEGT. The CDR3 has 16 amino acids. The V end was cut by 7 bases, the J end by 3 bases, with 21 bases between. In nucleotides, the CDR3 is TGTGCCAGCATGGGATCGAATTGGGACGGCTACTATGGCTACACCTTC. This translates into CASMGSNWDGYYGYTF.

The chain uses TRBV4-2 and TRBJ2-7; D is undetermined. The CDR3 consists of 14 residues. Germline V lookup: CDR1 LGHNA, CDR2 YNFKEQ. V was shortened by 4 bases and J by 3 bases, with 13 bases between the two germline ends. CDR3 coding DNA: TGTGCCAGCAGCCCAGAGGTGGGCTACTACGAGCAGTACTTC. Translation gives CASSPEVGYYEQYF.

The V gene is TRBV6-1, the J gene TRBJ1-5; 9 bases fit TRBD1. The CDR3 runs 15 residues. J lost 8 bases, V lost 6 bases, and 11 bases had no gene match. Germline-derived CDR1 and CDR2 are MNHNS and SASEGT. The CDR3 sequence: CASSPGTGTEEPQHF. The CDR3 DNA sequence: TGTGCCAGCAGCCCAGGGACAGGGACTGAAGAGCCCCAGCATTTT.

This clonotype was seen a few times. The rearrangement joins TRBV29-1 to TRBJ2-3; unclear D gene. CDR3 size: 13 residues. The germline gives CDR1 SQVTM, CDR2 ANQGSEA. V lost 6 bases, J lost 8 bases, and 18 bases lay in between. For the CDR3, the DNA is TGCAGCGTACTGACGGTGAGGCCGGGTACGCAGTATTTT. It codes for CSVLTVRPGTQYF.

This clonotype was observed many times. This chain joins TRBV6-1 and TRBJ1-6; the D is unclear. The length of the CDR3 is 14 residues. The V end was cut by 2 bases, the J end by 8 bases, with 10 bases between. CDR1 is MNHNS, CDR2 SASEGT, per germline. The CDR3 spells CASSEPHFYSPLHF. The CDR3 bases are TGTGCCAGCAGTGAACCCCATTTTTATTCACCCCTCCACTTT.

This clonotype has ten or more counts. The chain joins TRBV7-2 to TRBJ1-5; D is unclear. V lost 1 base and J lost 4, with 2 bases in between. The germline V gene encodes CDR1 SGHTA and CDR2 FQGNSA. This CDR3 has 12 residues. CDR3 protein: CASSLENQPQHF. The CDR3 DNA sequence: TGTGCCAGCAGCTTAGAAAATCAGCCCCAGCATTTT.

At least ten counts were recorded for this clonotype. The rearrangement links TRBV6-1 to TRBJ1-2; D is unclear. Between the trimmed V and J ends, which lost 3 bases and 4 bases, there was a span of 9 bases. The CDR3 sequence is 13 residues long. The V gene's germline CDR1 is MNHNS and CDR2 SASEGT. The CDR3 region is CASSERRSYGYTF. The CDR3 DNA follows: TGTGCCAGCAGTGAGCGCAGGTCCTATGGCTACACCTTC.

This clonotype was recorded at least ten times. The DNA of the CDR3 is TGTGCCAGCAGCTTGGGGGGGGAACCCTACAATGAGCAGTTCTTC. This codes for CASSLGGEPYNEQFF. The chain uses TRBV7-8 and TRBJ2-1; 7 bases are shared with TRBD2. The CDR3 loop spans 15 amino acids. Germline loops: CDR1 SGHVS, CDR2 FQNEAQ. V shed 3 bases and J 2 bases; nucleotides not matched to a gene: 4.

This clonotype was counted ten times or more. The chain joins TRBV24-1 to TRBJ1-2; D call uncertain. Trimming shortened V by 6 bases and J by 7 bases, and 8 bases separated the two germline ends. Germline CDR1 and CDR2: KGHDR and SFDVKD. The CDR3 is 11 residues long. This CDR3 reads CATSRGGGYTF. DNA for the CDR3: TGTGCCACCAGTAGAGGCGGTGGCTACACCTTC.

At least ten counts were recorded for this clonotype. This rearrangement joins TRBV5-6 to TRBJ2-5, with D possibly called TRBD1 or TRBD2 (5 bases each). The CDR3 loop spans 15 amino acids. V was clipped by 2 bases and J by 4 bases, with 15 bases between them. Germline CDR1 and CDR2: SGHDT and YYEEEE. The DNA of the CDR3 is TGTGCCAGCAGCTTTACGGGACCGGTGGGAGAGACCCAGTACTTC. This codes for CASSFTGPVGETQYF.

Notes on this clonotype: A read error may account for a junction end that differs from germline. The V call is TRBV7-6, the J call TRBJ1-4; 7 bases are a match to TRBD1. The V gene's germline CDR1 is SGHVS and CDR2 FNYEAQ. The CDR3 totals 15 residues. The CDR3 nucleotides read TGTGCCAGTAGCTACTCAGGGGGAACTAGTGAAAAACTGTTTTTT. It yields the protein CASSYSGGTSEKLFF.

This clonotype was seen repeatedly, ten times or more. V usage is TRBV19 and J usage is TRBJ2-5; a possible D gene is TRBD1 (5 bases). The germline V gene has CDR1 LNHDA and CDR2 SQIVND (reference sequence). There are 14 residues in the CDR3. V was clipped by 3 bases and J by 1 base, with 9 bases between them. This CDR3 is CASSMWTFQETQYF. The DNA for the CDR3 is TGTGCCAGTAGTATGTGGACATTCCAAGAGACCCAGTACTTC.